This T cell receptor beta chain was found in a study of patients and donors after allogeneic stem cell transplantation. Via MiXCR, TCRdb re-called the RT-PCR reads, giving one row per CDR3 protein. The sample has about 960,000 distinct CDR3 sequences, about a sixth seen once. This CDR3 spans 13 amino acids. The V and J ends lost 7 bases and 0 bases respectively, with 9 bases between them. Germline assignment: CDR1 KGHSY and CDR2 FQNENV. The receptor's source is a human donor who was either an allogeneic HSCT recipient or a stem cell or donor lymphocyte infusion donor (not recorded which). It is not recorded whose cells these are; they may come from a transplant donor. The chain links TRBV16 to TRBJ1-1; D unresolved. The sample consisted of blood, either unsorted or a sorted T cell fraction (not recorded which). This CDR3 reads CASTFGVNTEAFF. The CDR3 DNA sequence: TGTGCCAGCACATTCGGCGTGAACACTGAAGCTTTCTTT. Complete variable domain (other parts from reference TRBV16 and TRBJ1-1): GEEVAQTPKHLVRGEGQKAKLYCAPIKGHSYVFWYQQVLKNEFKFLISFQNENVFDETGMPKERFSAKCLPNSPCSLEIQATKLEDSAVYFCASTFGVNTEAFFGQGTRLTVV.